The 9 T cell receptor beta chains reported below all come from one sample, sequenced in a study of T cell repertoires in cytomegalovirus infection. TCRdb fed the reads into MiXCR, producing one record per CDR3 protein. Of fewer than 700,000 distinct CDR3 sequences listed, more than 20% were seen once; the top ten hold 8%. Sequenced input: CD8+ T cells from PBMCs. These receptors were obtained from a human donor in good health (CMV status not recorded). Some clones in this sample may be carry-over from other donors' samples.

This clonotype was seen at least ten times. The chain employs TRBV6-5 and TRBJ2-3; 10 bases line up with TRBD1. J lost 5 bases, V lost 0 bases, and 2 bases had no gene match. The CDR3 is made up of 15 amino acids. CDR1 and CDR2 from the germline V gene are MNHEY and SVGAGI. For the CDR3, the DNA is TGTGCCAGCAGTTACTCGGACAGGGGGATAGATACGCAGTATTTT. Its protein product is CASSYSDRGIDTQYF.

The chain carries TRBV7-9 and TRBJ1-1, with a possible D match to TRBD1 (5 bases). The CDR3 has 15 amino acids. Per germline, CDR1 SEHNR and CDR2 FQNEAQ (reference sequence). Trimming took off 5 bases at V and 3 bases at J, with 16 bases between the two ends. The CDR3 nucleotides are TGTGCCAGCAGCGTACGGAGGGGCCTCGACACTGAAGCTTTCTTT. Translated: CASSVRRGLDTEAFF.

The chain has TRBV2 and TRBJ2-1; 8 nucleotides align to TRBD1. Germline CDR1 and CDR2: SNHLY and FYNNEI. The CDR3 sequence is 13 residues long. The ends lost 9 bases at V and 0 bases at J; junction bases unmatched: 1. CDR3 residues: CARGTGSYNEQFF. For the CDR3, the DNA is TGTGCCAGAGGGACAGGCTCCTACAATGAGCAGTTCTTC.

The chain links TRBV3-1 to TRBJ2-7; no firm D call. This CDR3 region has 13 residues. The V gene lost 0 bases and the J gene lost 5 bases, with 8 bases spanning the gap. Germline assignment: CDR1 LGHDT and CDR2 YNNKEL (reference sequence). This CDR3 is CASSQDSGDEQYV. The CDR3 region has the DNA TGTGCCAGCAGCCAAGATTCCGGTGACGAGCAGTACGTC.

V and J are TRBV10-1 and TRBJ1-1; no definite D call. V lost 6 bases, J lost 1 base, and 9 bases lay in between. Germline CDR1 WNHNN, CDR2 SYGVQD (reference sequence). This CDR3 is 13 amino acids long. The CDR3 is CASRGQENTEAFF. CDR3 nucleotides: TGCGCCAGCAGGGGCCAGGAGAACACTGAAGCTTTCTTT.

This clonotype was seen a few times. DNA for the CDR3: TGTGCCAGCAGTCCTAGGGTGGGGGGCTACGAGCAGTACGTC. Protein sequence: CASSPRVGGYEQYV. The rearrangement uses TRBV6-1 and TRBJ2-7, with a possible D match to TRBD2 (6 bases). Per the germline V gene, CDR1 is MNHNS and CDR2 is SASEGT. The V gene lost 5 bases and the J gene lost 3 bases, with 14 bases spanning the gap. This CDR3 has 14 residues.

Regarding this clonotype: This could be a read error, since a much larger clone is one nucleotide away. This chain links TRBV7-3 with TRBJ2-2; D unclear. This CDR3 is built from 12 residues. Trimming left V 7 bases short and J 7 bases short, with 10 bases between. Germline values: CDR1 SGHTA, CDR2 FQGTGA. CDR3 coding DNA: TGTGCCAGCAAGTCGGGCCTCGGGGAGCTGTTTTTT. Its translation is CASKSGLGELFF.

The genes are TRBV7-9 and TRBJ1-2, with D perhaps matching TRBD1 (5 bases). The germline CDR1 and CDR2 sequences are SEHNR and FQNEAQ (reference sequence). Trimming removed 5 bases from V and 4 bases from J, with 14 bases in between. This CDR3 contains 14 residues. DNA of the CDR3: TGTGCCAGCAGCCCCCCGGACAATAGCTATGGCTACACCTTC. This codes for CASSPPDNSYGYTF. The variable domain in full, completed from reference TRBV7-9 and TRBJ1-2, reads DTGVSQNPRHKITKRGQNVTFRCDPISEHNRLYWYRQTLGQGPEFLTYFQNEAQLEKSRLLSDRFSAERPKGSFSTLEIQRTEQGDSAMYLCASSPPDNSYGYTFGSGTRLTVV.

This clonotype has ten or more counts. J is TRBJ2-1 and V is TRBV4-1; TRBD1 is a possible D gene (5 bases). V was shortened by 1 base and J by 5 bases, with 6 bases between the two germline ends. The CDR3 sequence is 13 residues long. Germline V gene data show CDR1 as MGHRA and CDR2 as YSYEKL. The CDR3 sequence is CASSQAGNNEQFF. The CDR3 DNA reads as TGCGCCAGCAGCCAAGCAGGGAACAATGAGCAGTTCTTC.